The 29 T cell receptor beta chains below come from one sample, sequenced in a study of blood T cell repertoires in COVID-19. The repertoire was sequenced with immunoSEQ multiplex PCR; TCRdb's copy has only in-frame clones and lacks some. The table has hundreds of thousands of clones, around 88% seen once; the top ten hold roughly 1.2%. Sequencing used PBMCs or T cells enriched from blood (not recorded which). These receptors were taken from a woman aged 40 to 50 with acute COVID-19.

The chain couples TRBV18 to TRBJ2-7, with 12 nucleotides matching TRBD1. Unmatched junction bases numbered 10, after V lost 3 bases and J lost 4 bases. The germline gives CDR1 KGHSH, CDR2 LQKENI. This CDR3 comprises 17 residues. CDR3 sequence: CASSPPLSGQGAYEQYF. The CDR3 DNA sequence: TGTGCCAGCTCACCGCCCCTTTCGGGACAGGGGGCTTACGAGCAGTACTTC.

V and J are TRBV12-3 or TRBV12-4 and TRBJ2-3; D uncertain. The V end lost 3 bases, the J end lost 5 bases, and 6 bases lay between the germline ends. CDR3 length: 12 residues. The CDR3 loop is CASSFSVDTQYF. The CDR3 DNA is TGTGCCAGCAGTTTCTCAGTAGATACGCAGTATTTT.

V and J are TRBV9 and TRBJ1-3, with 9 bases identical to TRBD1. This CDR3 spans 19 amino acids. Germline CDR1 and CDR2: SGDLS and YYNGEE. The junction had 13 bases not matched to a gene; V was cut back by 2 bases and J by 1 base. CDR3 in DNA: TGTGCCAGCAGCGTCCCCGGGACAGGGTCGGATGAATCTGGAAACACCATATATTTT. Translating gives CASSVPGTGSDESGNTIYF.

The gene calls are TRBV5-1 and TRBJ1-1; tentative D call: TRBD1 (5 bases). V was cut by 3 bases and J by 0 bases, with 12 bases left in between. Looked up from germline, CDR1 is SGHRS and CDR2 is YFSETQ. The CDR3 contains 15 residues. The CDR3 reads CASSSDRDMNTEAFF. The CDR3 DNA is TGCGCCAGCAGCTCCGACAGAGACATGAACACTGAAGCTTTCTTT. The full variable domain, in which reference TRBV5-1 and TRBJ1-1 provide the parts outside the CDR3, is KAGVTQTPRYLIKTRGQQVTLSCSPISGHRSVSWYQQTPGQGLQFLFEYFSETQRNKGNFPGRFSGRQFSNSRSEMNVSTLELGDSALYLCASSSDRDMNTEAFFGQGTRLTVV.

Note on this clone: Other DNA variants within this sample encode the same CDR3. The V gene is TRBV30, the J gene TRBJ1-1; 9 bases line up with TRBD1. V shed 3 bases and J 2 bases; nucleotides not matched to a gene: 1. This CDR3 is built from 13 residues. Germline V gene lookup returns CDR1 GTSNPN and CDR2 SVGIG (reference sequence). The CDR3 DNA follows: TGTGCCTGGAGGGGACAGGGTAACACTGAAGCTTTCTTT. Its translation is CAWRGQGNTEAFF.

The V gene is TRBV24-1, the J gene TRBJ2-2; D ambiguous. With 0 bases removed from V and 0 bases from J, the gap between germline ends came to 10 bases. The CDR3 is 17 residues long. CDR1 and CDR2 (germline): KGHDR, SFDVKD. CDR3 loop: CATSDLQWATNTGELFF. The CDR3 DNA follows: TGTGCCACCAGTGATTTGCAGTGGGCAACGAACACCGGGGAGCTGTTTTTT.

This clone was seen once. CDR3 sequence (DNA): TGTGCCAGCAGTTTAGGATGGCGGGGGGGGATCTACAATGAGCAGTTCTTC. Amino acids: CASSLGWRGGIYNEQFF. The chain employs TRBV28 and TRBJ2-1; TRBD2 aligns across 9 bases. Losses at the gene ends were 2 bases for V and 3 bases for J; bases not matched to a gene: 8. In germline, CDR1 is MDHEN, CDR2 SYDVKM. The CDR3 covers 17 residues.

DNA of the CDR3: TGTGCCAGTAGCCAAGGGACAGGGGGCTTCTCGTACACTGAAGCTTTCTTT. Protein: CASSQGTGGFSYTEAFF. This sequence joins TRBV19 and TRBJ1-1; 12 nucleotides line up with TRBD1. Germline trimming cut 6 bases from V and 3 bases from J; bases unmatched to any gene: 11. CDR3 length: 17 amino acids. Germline values: CDR1 LNHDA, CDR2 SQIVND (reference sequence).

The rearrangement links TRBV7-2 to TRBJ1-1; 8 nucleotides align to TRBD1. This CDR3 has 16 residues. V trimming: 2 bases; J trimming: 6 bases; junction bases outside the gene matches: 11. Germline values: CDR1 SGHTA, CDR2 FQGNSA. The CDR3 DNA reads TGTGCCAGCAGCTTACCGACAGGGGCGAGGGACGCTGAAGCTTTCTTT. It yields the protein CASSLPTGARDAEAFF.

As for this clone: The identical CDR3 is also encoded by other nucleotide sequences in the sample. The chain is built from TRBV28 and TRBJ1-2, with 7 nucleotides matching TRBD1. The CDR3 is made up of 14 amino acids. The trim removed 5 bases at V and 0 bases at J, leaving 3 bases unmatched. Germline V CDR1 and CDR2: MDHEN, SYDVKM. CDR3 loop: CASSRTGANYGYTF. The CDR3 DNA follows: TGTGCCAGCAGTCGGACAGGTGCTAACTATGGCTACACCTTC.

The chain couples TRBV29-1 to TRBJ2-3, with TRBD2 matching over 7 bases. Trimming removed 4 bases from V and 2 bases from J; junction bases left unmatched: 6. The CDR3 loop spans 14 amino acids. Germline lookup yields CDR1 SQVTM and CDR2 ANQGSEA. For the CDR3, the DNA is TGCAGCGTTGTACCGGGACTATCCACAGATACGCAGTATTTT. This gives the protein CSVVPGLSTDTQYF.

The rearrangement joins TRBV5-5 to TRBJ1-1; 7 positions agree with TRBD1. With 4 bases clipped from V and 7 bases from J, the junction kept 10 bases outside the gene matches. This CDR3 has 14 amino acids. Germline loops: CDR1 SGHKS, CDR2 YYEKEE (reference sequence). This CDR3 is CASSVQGRLGEAFF. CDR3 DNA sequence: TGTGCCAGCAGCGTACAGGGGAGGCTGGGTGAAGCTTTCTTT.

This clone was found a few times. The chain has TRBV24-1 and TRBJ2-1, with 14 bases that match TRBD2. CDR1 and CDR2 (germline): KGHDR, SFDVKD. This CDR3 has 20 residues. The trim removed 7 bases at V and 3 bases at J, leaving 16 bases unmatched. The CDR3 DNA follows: TGTGCCACCAGCGTAAACCCCGGGACTAGCGGGAGTCCTAGCTACAATGAGCAGTTCTTC. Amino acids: CATSVNPGTSGSPSYNEQFF.

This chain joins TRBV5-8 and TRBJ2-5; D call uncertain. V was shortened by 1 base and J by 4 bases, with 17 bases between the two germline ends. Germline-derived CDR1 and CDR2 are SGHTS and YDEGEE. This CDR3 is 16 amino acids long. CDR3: CASSLRVGLSPETQYF. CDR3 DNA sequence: TGTGCCAGCAGCTTGCGAGTTGGTCTCTCTCCAGAGACCCAGTACTTC.

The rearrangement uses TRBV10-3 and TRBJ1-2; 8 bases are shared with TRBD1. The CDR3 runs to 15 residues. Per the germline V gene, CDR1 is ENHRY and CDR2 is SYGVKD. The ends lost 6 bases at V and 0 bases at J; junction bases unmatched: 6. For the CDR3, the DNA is TGTGCCATCAGCTTAGGACAGGGAGCTAACTATGGCTACACCTTC. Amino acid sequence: CAISLGQGANYGYTF.

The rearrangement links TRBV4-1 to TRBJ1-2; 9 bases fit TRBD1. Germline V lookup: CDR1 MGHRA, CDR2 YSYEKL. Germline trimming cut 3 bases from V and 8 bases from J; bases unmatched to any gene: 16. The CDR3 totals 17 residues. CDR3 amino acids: CASSHFGRTGAASGYTF. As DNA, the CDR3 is TGCGCCAGCAGCCATTTTGGTAGGACAGGGGCTGCTAGCGGCTACACCTTC.

The CDR3 region has the DNA TGTGCCACCAGTGACTTAAATCAGCCCCAGCATTTT. Translation gives CATSDLNQPQHF. The chain combines TRBV24-1 with TRBJ1-5; D uncertain. CDR3 length: 12 residues. Trimming took off 4 bases at V and 4 bases at J, with 4 bases between the two ends. The germline V gene encodes CDR1 KGHDR and CDR2 SFDVKD.

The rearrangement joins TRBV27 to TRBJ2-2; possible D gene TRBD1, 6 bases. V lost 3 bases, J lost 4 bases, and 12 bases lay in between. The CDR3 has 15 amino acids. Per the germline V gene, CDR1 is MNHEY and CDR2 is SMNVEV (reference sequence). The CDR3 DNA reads TGTGCCAGCAGTTTCCGACAGGTGCTCACCGGGGAGCTGTTTTTT. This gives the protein CASSFRQVLTGELFF.

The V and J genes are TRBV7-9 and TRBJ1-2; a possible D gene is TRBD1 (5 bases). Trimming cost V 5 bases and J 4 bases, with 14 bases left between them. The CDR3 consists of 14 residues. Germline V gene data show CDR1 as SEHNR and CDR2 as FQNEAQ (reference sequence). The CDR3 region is CASSPRVQSYGYTF. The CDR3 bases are TGTGCCAGCAGCCCCAGGGTCCAGAGCTATGGCTACACCTTC.

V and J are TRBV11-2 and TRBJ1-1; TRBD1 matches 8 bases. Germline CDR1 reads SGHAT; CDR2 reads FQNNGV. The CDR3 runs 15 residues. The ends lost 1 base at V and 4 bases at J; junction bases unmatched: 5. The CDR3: CASSLGDRMSTEAFF. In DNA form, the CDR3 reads TGTGCCAGCAGCTTAGGGGACAGGATGAGCACTGAAGCTTTCTTT.

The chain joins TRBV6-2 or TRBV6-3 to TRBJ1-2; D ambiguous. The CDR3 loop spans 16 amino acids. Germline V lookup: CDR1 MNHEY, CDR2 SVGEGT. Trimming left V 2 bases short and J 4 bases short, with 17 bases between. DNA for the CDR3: TGTGCCAGCAGTTACCGTGCCACTTCTTGGAGCTATGGCTACACCTTC. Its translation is CASSYRATSWSYGYTF.

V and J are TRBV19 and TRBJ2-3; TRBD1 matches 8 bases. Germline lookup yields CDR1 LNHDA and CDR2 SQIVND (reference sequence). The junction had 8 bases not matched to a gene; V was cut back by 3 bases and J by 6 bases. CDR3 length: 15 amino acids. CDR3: CASSIVARGQDTQYF. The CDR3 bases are TGTGCCAGTAGTATTGTCGCCAGGGGGCAGGATACGCAGTATTTT.

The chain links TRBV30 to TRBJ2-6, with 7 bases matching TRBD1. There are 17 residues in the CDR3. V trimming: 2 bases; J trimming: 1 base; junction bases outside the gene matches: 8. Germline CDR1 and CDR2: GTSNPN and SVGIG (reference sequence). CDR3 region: CAWSFRQGHSGANVLTF. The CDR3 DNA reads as TGTGCCTGGAGTTTTCGACAGGGTCATTCTGGGGCCAACGTCCTGACTTTC.

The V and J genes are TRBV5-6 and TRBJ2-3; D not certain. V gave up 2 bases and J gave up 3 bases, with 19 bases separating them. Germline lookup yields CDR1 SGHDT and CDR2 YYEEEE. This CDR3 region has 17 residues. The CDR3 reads CASSFFLRRSGTDTQYF. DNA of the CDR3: TGTGCCAGCAGCTTTTTTCTGAGGCGCTCCGGGACAGATACGCAGTATTTT.

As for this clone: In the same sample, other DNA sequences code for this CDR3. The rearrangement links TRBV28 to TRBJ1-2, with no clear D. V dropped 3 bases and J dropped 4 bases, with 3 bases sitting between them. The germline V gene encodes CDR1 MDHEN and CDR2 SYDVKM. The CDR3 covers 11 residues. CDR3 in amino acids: CASSLSYGYTF. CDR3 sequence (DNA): TGTGCCAGCAGTTTGAGCTATGGCTACACCTTC.

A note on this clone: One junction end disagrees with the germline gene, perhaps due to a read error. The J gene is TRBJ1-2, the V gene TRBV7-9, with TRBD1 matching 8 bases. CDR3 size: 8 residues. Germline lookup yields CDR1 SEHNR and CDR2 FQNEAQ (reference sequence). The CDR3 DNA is TGTGCCAGCGCGGGACAGGACTTC. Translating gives CASAGQDF.

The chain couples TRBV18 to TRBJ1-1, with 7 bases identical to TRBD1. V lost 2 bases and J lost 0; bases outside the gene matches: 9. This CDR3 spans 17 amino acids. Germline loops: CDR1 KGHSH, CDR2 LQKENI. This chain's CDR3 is CASSPAWDRVMNTEAFF. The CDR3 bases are TGTGCCAGCTCACCAGCTTGGGACAGAGTGATGAACACTGAAGCTTTCTTT.

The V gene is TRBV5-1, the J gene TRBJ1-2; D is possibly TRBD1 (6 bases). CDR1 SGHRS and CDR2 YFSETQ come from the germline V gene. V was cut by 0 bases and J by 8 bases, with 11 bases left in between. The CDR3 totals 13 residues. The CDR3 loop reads CASSLDRERGYTF. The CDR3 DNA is TGCGCCAGCAGCTTGGACAGGGAGAGGGGCTACACCTTC.

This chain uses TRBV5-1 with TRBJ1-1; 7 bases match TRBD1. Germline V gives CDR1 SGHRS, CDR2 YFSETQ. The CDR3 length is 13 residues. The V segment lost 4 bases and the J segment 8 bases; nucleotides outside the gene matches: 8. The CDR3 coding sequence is TGCGCCAGCAGCACCCAAGGGACAGCCGAAGCTTTCTTT. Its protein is CASSTQGTAEAFF. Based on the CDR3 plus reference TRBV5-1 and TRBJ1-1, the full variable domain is KAGVTQTPRYLIKTRGQQVTLSCSPISGHRSVSWYQQTPGQGLQFLFEYFSETQRNKGNFPGRFSGRQFSNSRSEMNVSTLELGDSALYLCASSTQGTAEAFFGQGTRLTVV.